The rows below give T cell receptor beta chains drawn from one sample of a study of cytomegalovirus exposure and HLA in healthy donors. Using immunoSEQ multiplex PCR, the repertoire was profiled, and TCRdb retains in-frame clones only, with some absent. This table has roughly 130,000 clones, about 86% appearing once. Sequencing was carried out using PBMCs. The receptors stem from a man between 18 and 35 years old in good health and CMV-seronegative. CDR3s include the opening cysteine and the closing phenylalanine or tryptophan. D genes are given only for firm matches. Only part of the rows carry a size: once, few, many, or a class if the clone is expanded.

j_call	clone_size	d_call	v_call	cdr3_nt	cdr3_aa
TRBJ2-2	NA	NA	TRBV6-1	TGTGCCAGCAGTGAAGGGACTACCAAGAAGAACACCGGGGAGCTGTTTTTT	CASSEGTTKKNTGELFF
TRBJ2-5	NA	TRBD1	TRBV6-5	TGTGCCAGCAGTGCCCCCGGGACAGTTCAAGAGACCCAGTACTTC	CASSAPGTVQETQYF
TRBJ2-5	few	NA	TRBV29-1	TGCAGCGTTGCAACGCGGTCAGGGTATTTCGTGACCCAGTACTTC	CSVATRSGYFVTQYF
TRBJ2-1	few	TRBD1	TRBV6-5	TGTGCCACCTCAGGGGGTTTTGGTGAGCAGTTCTTC	CATSGGFGEQFF
TRBJ1-2	NA	TRBD1	TRBV19	TGTGCCAGTAGAGTCGGGACAGCCTATGGCTACACCTTC	CASRVGTAYGYTF
TRBJ2-2	few	TRBD1	TRBV9	TGTGCCAGCAGCGTAGGACAGGGAAATGGGGAGCTGTTTTTT	CASSVGQGNGELFF
TRBJ1-2	NA	NA	TRBV14	TGTGCCAGCAGCCAAGGCAGTCGGGACTATGGCTACACCTTC	CASSQGSRDYGYTF
TRBJ2-5	NA	TRBD1	TRBV6-1	TGTGCCAGCAGTGCAGGGACAGACACGGCGGAGACCCAGTACTTC	CASSAGTDTAETQYF
TRBJ2-3	NA	TRBD2	TRBV5-1	TGCGCCAGCAGCCGAAGACTAGCGGGAGGAGTTGCAGATACGCAGTATTTT	CASSRRLAGGVADTQYF
TRBJ1-4	NA	TRBD1	TRBV9	TGTGCCAGCAGCGTAGGGACAGGGGCAGCTAATGAAAAACTGTTTTTT	CASSVGTGAANEKLFF
TRBJ1-4	NA	NA	TRBV6-1	TGTGCCAGCAGTGATATGTCGACTGGACTGTTTTTT	CASSDMSTGLFF
TRBJ2-7	NA	TRBD1	TRBV6-5	TGTGGCGCGGCGAGGGGACAGGCCTACGAGCAGTACTTC	CGAARGQAYEQYF
TRBJ1-6	NA	TRBD1	TRBV7-9	TGTGCCAGCAGCCCCGGACAGGATAATTCACCCCTCCACTTT	CASSPGQDNSPLHF
TRBJ1-1	NA	NA	TRBV7-8	TGTGCCAGCAGCTTAGCACAACCCACTGAAGCTTTCTTT	CASSLAQPTEAFF
TRBJ1-5	NA	NA	TRBV19	TGTGCCAGTAGTCAGCCGTGGCAGGGACTCCATCAGCCCCAGCATTTT	CASSQPWQGLHQPQHF
TRBJ2-1	NA	NA	TRBV7-3	TGTGCCAGCAGCTTACAAATACGGCGGGGCGATGAGCAGTTCTTC	CASSLQIRRGDEQFF
TRBJ1-1	NA	NA	TRBV28	TGTGCCAGCAGACCCCAGGAGGGATCGAACACCGAAGCTTTCTTT	CASRPQEGSNTEAFF
TRBJ1-5	NA	NA	TRBV28	TGTGCCAGCAGTTTTAGGGGAAGGGGGAGCAATCAGCCCCAGCATTTT	CASSFRGRGSNQPQHF
TRBJ2-1	NA	NA	TRBV27	TGTGCCAGCAGGACAGCCTCAGGACACTCCTACAATGAGCAGTTCTTC	CASRTASGHSYNEQFF
TRBJ2-1	NA	NA	TRBV4-3	TGCGCCAGCAGCCAAGAGGGTGGCTCAGGAAACAATGAGCAGTTCTTC	CASSQEGGSGNNEQFF
TRBJ1-1	NA	NA	TRBV28	TGTGCCAGCAAGGGAGGGCCCTCGAACACTGAAGCTTTCTTT	CASKGGPSNTEAFF
TRBJ1-1	NA	TRBD1	TRBV18	TGTGCCAGCTCACCCACCTCGATTAGTGAGGGGGCTCTCACTGAAGCTTTCTTT	CASSPTSISEGALTEAFF
TRBJ2-7	NA	NA	TRBV27	TGTGCCAGCTTCGACAGGTTTGACGAGCAGTACTTC	CASFDRFDEQYF
TRBJ2-7	NA	NA	TRBV29-1	TGCAGCGTTGGCGGGACAGTCACCTACGAGCAGTACTTC	CSVGGTVTYEQYF
TRBJ1-3	NA	NA	TRBV27	TGTGCCAGCAGTTTATACGCCAGCTCTGGAAACACCATATATTTT	CASSLYASSGNTIYF
TRBJ1-4	NA	NA	TRBV7-2	TGTGCCAGCTCTAGACAGGTGGGGGAAAAACTGTTTTTT	CASSRQVGEKLFF
TRBJ2-1	few	TRBD1	TRBV6-4	TGTGCCAGCAGTGGATCCGGGACAGGGGGCTATGAGCAGTTCTTC	CASSGSGTGGYEQFF
TRBJ1-1	NA	NA	TRBV29-1	TGCAGCGTTGTTGGCTCGAACACTGAAGCTTTCTTT	CSVVGSNTEAFF
TRBJ2-7	NA	TRBD1	TRBV7-9	TGTGCCAGCAGCTTAGGGGGCGCCTCGCGGTGGCAGGGGGCGAATGAGCAGTACTTC	CASSLGGASRWQGANEQYF
TRBJ2-3	once	TRBD1	TRBV28	TGTGCCAGCAGTTTTCCCCGACAGGGCCCTAGCACAGATACGCAGTATTTT	CASSFPRQGPSTDTQYF
TRBJ1-2	NA	NA	TRBV5-5	TGTGCCAGCAGCGCCCTACAGGAAACCTACACCTTC	CASSALQETYTF
TRBJ2-2	NA	TRBD2	TRBV4-1	TGCGCCAGCAGCCTCCGAGCTAGCGGGGGGCTATCCGGGGAGCTGTTTTTT	CASSLRASGGLSGELFF
TRBJ1-3	NA	NA	TRBV5-6	TGTGCCAGCAGCCTCCGCGCGTCTAGAAACACCATATATTTT	CASSLRASRNTIYF
TRBJ2-7	NA	TRBD2	TRBV28	TGTGCCAGCGTGACTAGCGATCGCGAGCAGTACTTC	CASVTSDREQYF
TRBJ2-6	NA	TRBD1	TRBV27	TGTGCCAGCAGTTTATCGCCGGACAGGGGGCTAGCTGGGGCCAACGTCCTGACTTTC	CASSLSPDRGLAGANVLTF
TRBJ2-2	NA	TRBD1	TRBV28	TGTGCCAGCAGACCGACGACAGGGTACACCGGGGAGCTGTTTTTT	CASRPTTGYTGELFF
TRBJ2-7	once	TRBD2	TRBV9	TGTGCCAGCAGCGACTTAGCGGGGGCCCGCTCCTACGAGCAGTACTTC	CASSDLAGARSYEQYF
TRBJ2-2	once	TRBD2	TRBV10-1	TGCGCCAGCAGTGAGGGTCTAGCGGGGGGAACCGGGGAGCTGTTTTTT	CASSEGLAGGTGELFF
TRBJ1-2	NA	NA	TRBV5-3	TGTGCCAGAAGCTCTACTAATCCGGCACGCCGGGGGATGAACTATGGCTACACCTTC	CARSSTNPARRGMNYGYTF
TRBJ1-4	NA	TRBD1	TRBV5-6	TGTGCCAGCGCGACAGGGGGCGTCCCTGAAAAACTGTTTTTT	CASATGGVPEKLFF
TRBJ1-5	NA	NA	TRBV18	TGTGCCAGCTCACCCGGCAGGATCATCAATCAGCCCCAGCATTTT	CASSPGRIINQPQHF
TRBJ1-1	NA	TRBD1	TRBV4-1	TGCGCCAGCAGCCAAGGGACAGGGGGCGAGACTGAAGCTTTCTTT	CASSQGTGGETEAFF
TRBJ1-4	medium-sized	NA	TRBV2	TGTGCCAGCAGTCTACTCGGTAATCGTGAAAAACTGTTTTTT	CASSLLGNREKLFF
TRBJ2-2	NA	NA	TRBV30	TGTGCCTGGAGTGACACCAACACCGGGGAGCTGTTTTTT	CAWSDTNTGELFF
TRBJ1-1	once	NA	TRBV4-1	TGCGCCAGCAGCCAAGAAGGGGCAGCCTTGAACACTGAAGCTTTCTTT	CASSQEGAALNTEAFF
TRBJ2-4	once	NA	TRBV6-6	TGTGCCAGCGTCGAGGTACCAAACATTCAGTACTTC	CASVEVPNIQYF
TRBJ1-1	NA	TRBD1	TRBV5-6	TGTGCCAGCAGCTTAGACAGGGGGCGGCGGGACACTGAAGCTTTCTTT	CASSLDRGRRDTEAFF
TRBJ1-6	NA	NA	TRBV7-3	TGTGCCAGCAGCTACGCAGGGGTCGGATCACCCCTCCACTTT	CASSYAGVGSPLHF
TRBJ1-2	NA	NA	TRBV30	TGTGTCTGGAGTGTACAGGGAGGGAATTCTAACTATGGCTACACCTTC	CVWSVQGGNSNYGYTF
TRBJ1-5	NA	NA	TRBV7-9	TGTGCCAGCAGCTTTTTAAGTGGAGAGCCCCAGCATTTT	CASSFLSGEPQHF
TRBJ2-7	NA	TRBD1	TRBV15	TGTGCCACCAGCAGGTTACCGGGACAGGGGGCCTACGAGCAGTACTTC	CATSRLPGQGAYEQYF
TRBJ1-1	NA	NA	TRBV19	TGTGCCAGTATTGCCGGGAACACTGAAGCTTTCTTT	CASIAGNTEAFF
TRBJ2-7	NA	NA	TRBV9	TGTGCCAGCAGCGGAAGAGGTCAGGGGCGTAGCTACGAGCAGTACTTC	CASSGRGQGRSYEQYF
TRBJ1-1	NA	NA	TRBV6-4	TGTGCCAGCAGTGACTGGGCTCTCAGGTTCCGCCCGGAAGCTTTCTTT	CASSDWALRFRPEAFF
TRBJ1-1	NA	NA	TRBV6-6	TGTGCCAGCAGTTTGACACCGAACACTGAAGCTTTCTTT	CASSLTPNTEAFF
TRBJ2-3	NA	NA	TRBV11-2	TGTGCCAGCAGCTTATTAGCGGAAACAGATACGCAGTATTTT	CASSLLAETDTQYF
TRBJ2-3	NA	TRBD2	TRBV7-9	TGTGCCAGCAGCGTGGGGACTAGCGGTTCGGGAGATACGCAGTATTTT	CASSVGTSGSGDTQYF